The 3 T cell receptor beta chains below all came from one sample that was sequenced in a study of blood T cell repertoires in COVID-19. Using immunoSEQ multiplex PCR, the repertoire was profiled, and TCRdb retains in-frame clones only, with some absent. The table includes about 94,000 clones, 80% to 85% detected once. The source material was peripheral blood. These receptors all come from a man aged 60 to 75 with acute or convalescent COVID-19.

The genes are TRBV19 and TRBJ1-5, with a tentative D call TRBD1 (5 bases). V was shortened by 0 bases and J by 4 bases, with 19 bases between the two germline ends. Germline values: CDR1 LNHDA, CDR2 SQIVND (reference sequence). This CDR3 is 18 amino acids long. CDR3 in DNA: TGTGCCAGTAGTATAGATGGCGACGCCGCAGGGCTGAATCAGCCCCAGCATTTT. Amino acid sequence: CASSIDGDAAGLNQPQHF. The full variable domain, with the rest looked up from reference TRBV19 and TRBJ1-5, is DGGITQSPKYLFRKEGQNVTLSCEQNLNHDAMYWYRQDPGQGLRLIYYSQIVNDFQKGDIAEGYSVSREKKESFPLTVTSAQKNPTAFYLCASSIDGDAAGLNQPQHFGDGTRLSIL.

In this sample, this clone turned up a few times. The chain is built from TRBV28 and TRBJ1-1; D might be TRBD1 (6 bases). The CDR3 totals 11 residues. Per the germline V gene, CDR1 is MDHEN and CDR2 is SYDVKM. V was clipped by 9 bases and J by 6 bases, with 11 bases between them. CDR3 region: CASKGTPEAFF. Here the CDR3 DNA reads TGTGCCAGTAAAGGGACACCTGAAGCTTTCTTT.

The rearrangement links TRBV2 to TRBJ1-2; perhaps TRBD1 as D (6 bases). This CDR3 is built from 12 residues. Looked up from germline, CDR1 is SNHLY and CDR2 is FYNNEI. V was shortened by 7 bases and J by 8 bases, with 14 bases between the two germline ends. The CDR3 protein is CASMRGEGGYTF. CDR3 sequence (DNA): TGTGCCAGCATGAGGGGGGAGGGAGGCTACACCTTC.